Listed here are 2 T cell receptor beta chains from one sample, sequenced in a study of blood T cell repertoires in COVID-19. Sequencing used immunoSEQ multiplex PCR; TCRdb keeps in-frame clones, though not all of them. The sample holds about 180,000 clones, around 86% seen once. Sequencing was done on a sample of peripheral blood. These receptors were collected from a man aged 50-59 years with active or convalescent COVID-19.

The chain employs TRBV6-5 and TRBJ1-6; unclear D gene. CDR1 is MNHEY and CDR2 is SVGAGI in the germline V gene. The ends were cut back, 5 bases at V and 14 bases at J, with 13 bases in the middle. There are 12 residues in the CDR3. CDR3: CASSTRSASLHF. CDR3 DNA sequence: TGTGCCAGCAGTACCCGGTCCGCGTCCCTCCACTTT.

This clone appeared once. The chain couples TRBV23-1 to TRBJ1-4; 11 bases line up with TRBD1. TRBV23-1 is an ORF; its function is uncertain. This CDR3 has 13 residues. V gave up 9 bases and J gave up 7 bases; unmatched junction bases: 4. The CDR3 DNA sequence: TGCGCCAGTAAGGACAGGGGGCGTGAAAAACTGTTTTTT. Translating it yields CASKDRGREKLFF.